The 21 T cell receptor beta chains in this list originate from one sample, sequenced in a study of Graves' ophthalmopathy and Graves' hyperthyroidism. For repertoire sequencing, the TCR beta CDR3 regions were amplified from RNA transcripts. The first round was an RT-PCR with HTBI primers, and the second round was a multiplex PCR. TCRdb processed the multiplex PCR reads anew with MiXCR; each CDR3 protein has one entry. This table has over a million distinct CDR3 sequences, around a third appearing once. The sample comprised peripheral blood or thyroid tissue (not recorded which). These receptors came from an adult man with Graves' hyperthyroidism.

This clonotype was detected only a few times. The chain employs TRBV9 and TRBJ2-7, with TRBD1 identical over 11 bases. V gave up 4 bases and J gave up 7 bases; unmatched junction bases: 7. Germline CDR1 reads SGDLS; CDR2 reads YYNGEE. The CDR3 sequence is 14 residues long. CDR3 residues: CASSPDRGQDEQYF. The CDR3 region has the DNA TGTGCCAGCAGCCCGGACAGGGGGCAGGATGAGCAGTACTTC. Combining the CDR3 with reference TRBV9 and TRBJ2-7 gives the whole variable domain DSGVTQTPKHLITATGQRVTLRCSPRSGDLSVYWYQQSLDQGLQFLIQYYNGEERAKGNILERFSAQQFPDLHSELNLSSLELGDSALYFCASSPDRGQDEQYFGPGTRLTVT.

This clonotype was recorded many times. V and J are TRBV7-9 and TRBJ1-2; a weak D match, TRBD1 (5 bases). The V gene's germline CDR1 is SEHNR and CDR2 FQNEAQ (reference sequence). V was cut by 7 bases and J by 7 bases, with 22 bases left in between. The CDR3 contains 15 residues. CDR3 in amino acids: CASTKMGLEIGGYTF. The DNA of the CDR3 is TGTGCCAGCACCAAAATGGGGCTGGAGATAGGTGGCTACACCTTC.

Ten or more counts support this clonotype. CDR3 sequence: CATSAGGGVTSGNTIYF. The CDR3 region has the DNA TGTGCCACCAGTGCCGGCGGAGGGGTCACGTCTGGAAACACCATATATTTT. V usage is TRBV24-1 and J usage is TRBJ1-3; weak D call: TRBD1 (5 bases). The CDR3 is 17 amino acids. V lost 5 bases and J 1 base, leaving 17 bases between the germline ends. CDR1 is KGHDR, CDR2 SFDVKD, per germline.

At least ten counts were recorded for this clonotype. The CDR3 bases are TGTGCCAGCAGCCGAGACCGCAACTCCTACGAGCAGTACTTC. The encoded protein is CASSRDRNSYEQYF. The rearrangement joins TRBV7-9 to TRBJ2-7, with unresolved D. V shed 5 bases and J shed 0 bases, with 11 bases lying between them. Germline V CDR1 and CDR2: SEHNR, FQNEAQ (reference sequence). The CDR3 spans 14 residues.

This chain joins TRBV15 and TRBJ1-2, with 8 bases aligning to TRBD1. Trimming cost V 0 bases and J 7 bases; bases outside gene matches: 4. The CDR3 is 14 residues long. Per the germline V gene, CDR1 is LNHNV and CDR2 is YYDKDF (reference sequence). The CDR3 spells CATSRDNTGGGYTF. The CDR3 DNA reads TGTGCCACCAGCAGAGATAATACAGGGGGTGGCTACACCTTC.

CDR3 loop: CASSLLALGGGNYGYTF. In DNA form, the CDR3 reads TGTGCCAGCAGTTTATTAGCTTTGGGGGGAGGCAACTATGGCTACACCTTC. The gene calls are TRBV12-3 or TRBV12-4 and TRBJ1-2; possibly TRBD1 for D (5 bases). Deletions cut 2 bases from V and 2 bases from J, with 18 bases between. The CDR3 extends over 17 amino acids.

J is TRBJ1-1 and V is TRBV18; possible D gene TRBD1, 6 bases. CDR3 length equals 13 residues. Trimming took off 6 bases at V and 5 bases at J, with 13 bases between the two ends. In germline, CDR1 is KGHSH, CDR2 LQKENI. CDR3 sequence: CASSPMGTTEAFF. CDR3 nucleotide sequence: TGTGCCAGCTCCCCCATGGGGACAACTGAAGCTTTCTTT.

The chain is built from TRBV5-4 and TRBJ2-3, with TRBD1 as a possible D gene (6 bases). Germline-derived CDR1 and CDR2 are SGHNT and YYREEE (reference sequence). This CDR3 has 14 amino acids. V dropped 4 bases and J dropped 1 base, with 10 bases sitting between them. The CDR3 nucleotides are TGTGCCAGCAGCGGCCGACAGGGCACAGATACGCAGTATTTT. Protein sequence: CASSGRQGTDTQYF.

This clonotype was observed a handful of times. This chain links TRBV6-6 with TRBJ1-4; the D gene is possibly TRBD1 (5 bases). Trimming removed 2 bases at V and 7 bases at J, with 11 bases between. The length of the CDR3 is 14 residues. Germline V gene data show CDR1 as MNHNY and CDR2 as SVGAGI (reference sequence). CDR3 protein: CASSYRGVGEKLFF. CDR3 coding DNA: TGTGCCAGCAGTTACCGGGGGGTCGGTGAAAAACTGTTTTTT.

This clonotype was seen many times. This chain joins TRBV6-4 and TRBJ2-5; no reliable D call. The ends were cut back, 7 bases at V and 5 bases at J, with 17 bases in the middle. Germline V lookup: CDR1 MRHNA, CDR2 SNTAGT. This CDR3 is built from 14 residues. This chain's CDR3 is CASNRRRPKETQYF. The CDR3 DNA sequence: TGTGCCAGCAACCGGCGGCGTCCCAAGGAGACCCAGTACTTC.

V usage is TRBV11-1 and J usage is TRBJ1-4; D may be TRBD1 (6 bases). This CDR3 is built from 16 residues. Trimming cost V 1 base and J 8 bases, with 17 bases left between them. CDR1 is SGHAT and CDR2 is FQDESV in the germline V gene (reference sequence). CDR3 DNA: TGTGCCAGCAGCTTAGGGCGCTCGGACAGTAGGGAAAAACTGTTTTTT. Residues: CASSLGRSDSREKLFF.

This clonotype was observed many times. The chain recombines TRBV6-5 with TRBJ1-4; weak D call: TRBD1 (5 bases). V lost 2 bases and J lost 8, with 9 bases in between. Germline values: CDR1 MNHEY, CDR2 SVGAGI. CDR3 size: 13 residues. This CDR3 reads CASSYRGVEKLFF. As DNA, the CDR3 is TGTGCCAGCAGTTACCGAGGGGTGGAAAAACTGTTTTTT.

The chain links TRBV20-1 to TRBJ1-6, with a tentative D call TRBD1 (5 bases). The V end was cut by 4 bases, the J end by 0 bases, with 13 bases between. CDR3 size: 16 residues. In germline, CDR1 is DFQATT, CDR2 SNEGSKA (reference sequence). CDR3 coding DNA: TGCAGTGCTAAGGACCCCAGGGACTCCTATAATTCACCCCTCCACTTT. It codes for CSAKDPRDSYNSPLHF.

The chain combines TRBV4-3 with TRBJ1-5; D ambiguous. Trimming shortened V by 0 bases and J by 2 bases, and 8 bases separated the two germline ends. From germline, CDR1 is LGHNA and CDR2 YSLEER. The length of the CDR3 is 15 residues. CDR3 in DNA: TGCGCCAGCAGCCAAGACCGGGCTCGCAATCAGCCCCAGCATTTT. Translating it yields CASSQDRARNQPQHF.

This clonotype has a count of ten or more. The CDR3 DNA reads TGCAGCGTTGTCATTTGGACGATCGATCGGGGAGGCGAAGAGACCCAGTACTTC. Translating gives CSVVIWTIDRGGEETQYF. The rearrangement joins TRBV29-1 to TRBJ2-5, with D possibly matching TRBD2 (6 bases). V lost 4 bases and J lost 3, with 27 bases in between. Looked up from germline, CDR1 is SQVTM and CDR2 is ANQGSEA. The CDR3 extends over 18 amino acids.

In its sample, this clonotype was seen a few times. The chain employs TRBV9 and TRBJ2-7; 13 bases are a match to TRBD2. Germline CDR1 SGDLS, CDR2 YYNGEE. V trimming: 0 bases; J trimming: 1 base; junction bases outside the gene matches: 7. This CDR3 comprises 18 residues. The CDR3, as DNA: TGTGCCAGCAGCGTAGATCCAGCGGGACTAGCGGGATCCTACGAGCAGTACTTC. Amino acid sequence: CASSVDPAGLAGSYEQYF.

The V and J genes are TRBV6-6 and TRBJ2-5, with D perhaps matching TRBD2 (5 bases). V lost 0 bases to trimming and J lost 3 bases, with 14 bases between them. The CDR3 has 16 amino acids. CDR1 is MNHNY and CDR2 is SVGAGI in the germline V gene (reference sequence). CDR3 sequence (DNA): TGTGCCAGCAGTTACTCGATTGCCGGGGAGAAAGAGACCCAGTACTTC. Protein sequence: CASSYSIAGEKETQYF.

Regarding this clonotype: Since a much larger clone is just one base distant, this may be a read error. The chain carries TRBV19 and TRBJ1-5, with 8 bases matching TRBD1. This CDR3 is built from 15 residues. Germline V CDR1 and CDR2: LNHDA, SQIVND (reference sequence). The DNA of the CDR3 is TGTGCCAGTGGTATAGAGCCAGGGGGCAGGCAGCCCCAGCATTTT. The encoded protein is CASGIEPGGRQPQHF.

The chain couples TRBV5-1 to TRBJ1-1; D remains ambiguous. V lost 4 bases and J 2 bases, leaving 15 bases between the germline ends. CDR1 is SGHRS, CDR2 YFSETQ, per germline. The CDR3 runs 15 residues. The CDR3 loop is CASSERGSSNTEAFF. Here the CDR3 DNA reads TGCGCCAGCAGCGAGAGAGGGAGCTCCAACACTGAAGCTTTCTTT.

As regards this clonotype: At one end, the junction sequence differs from germline, possibly due to a read error. The rearrangement links TRBV12-3 or TRBV12-4 to TRBJ2-2; tentative D call: TRBD2 (5 bases). There are 16 residues in the CDR3. The chain's CDR3 is CASSLGTHANTGELLF. CDR3 nucleotide sequence: TGTGCCAGCAGTTTGGGAACACACGCGAACACCGGGGAGCTGCTTTTT.

Regarding this clonotype: A junction end diverges from the germline sequence, so it may reflect a read error. The rearrangement joins TRBV5-5 to TRBJ2-7, with 10 bases fitting TRBD1. The CDR3 is made up of 14 amino acids. Germline V gene data show CDR1 as SGHKS and CDR2 as YYEKEE (reference sequence). CDR3 region: CDSSQAGTGDEQYF. The CDR3 DNA follows: TGTGACAGCAGCCAAGCCGGGACAGGGGACGAGCAGTACTTC.